This T cell receptor (beta chain) was documented in a study of cytotoxic CD8 clonotypes in ibrutinib-treated CLL. The protocol was immunoSEQ multiplex PCR, while the TCRdb copy is restricted to in-frame clones and leaves out a portion. In the table there are 150,000 or so clones, about 80% of which are singletons. Sequenced here: PBMCs, sampled after 12 months of ibrutinib treatment. This receptor was obtained from a human donor with chronic lymphocytic leukemia.

Here the CDR3 DNA reads TGTGCCAGCAGCTTGGGACTGGAGCAGACTGAGCAGTTCTTC. Translating gives CASSLGLEQTEQFF. The J gene is TRBJ2-1, the V gene TRBV5-6, with D unclear. This CDR3 region has 14 residues. V was trimmed by 0 bases and J by 9 bases, leaving 13 bases between them. Per the germline V gene, CDR1 is SGHDT and CDR2 is YYEEEE. The entire variable domain, with the rest obtained from reference TRBV5-6 and TRBJ2-1, is as follows: DAGVTQSPTHLIKTRGQQVTLRCSPKSGHDTVSWYQQALGQGPQFIFQYYEEEERQRGNFPDRFSGHQFPNYSSELNVNALLLGDSALYLCASSLGLEQTEQFFGPGTRLTVL.